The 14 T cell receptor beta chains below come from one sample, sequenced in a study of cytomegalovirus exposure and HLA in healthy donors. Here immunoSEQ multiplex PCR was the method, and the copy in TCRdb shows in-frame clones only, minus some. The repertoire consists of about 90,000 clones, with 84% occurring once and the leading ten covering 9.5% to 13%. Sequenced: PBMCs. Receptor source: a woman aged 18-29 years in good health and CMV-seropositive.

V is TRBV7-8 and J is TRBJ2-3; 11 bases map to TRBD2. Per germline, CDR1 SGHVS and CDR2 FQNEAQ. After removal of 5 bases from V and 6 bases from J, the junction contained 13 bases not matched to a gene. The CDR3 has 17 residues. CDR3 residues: CASSITSGGSPKDTQYF. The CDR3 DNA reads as TGTGCCAGCAGCATCACTAGCGGGGGATCCCCTAAGGATACGCAGTATTTT.

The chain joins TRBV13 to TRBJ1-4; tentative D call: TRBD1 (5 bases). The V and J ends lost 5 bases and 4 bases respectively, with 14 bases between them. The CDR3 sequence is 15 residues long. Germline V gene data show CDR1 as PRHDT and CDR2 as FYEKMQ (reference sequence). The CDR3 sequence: CASSPRTYLNEKLFF. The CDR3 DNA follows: TGTGCCAGCAGCCCCAGGACATATCTTAATGAAAAACTGTTTTTT.

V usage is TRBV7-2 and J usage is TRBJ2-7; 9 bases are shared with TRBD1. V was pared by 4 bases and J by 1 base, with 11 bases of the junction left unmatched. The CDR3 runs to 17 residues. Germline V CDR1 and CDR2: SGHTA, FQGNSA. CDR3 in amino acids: CASSSLPGTGRSYEQYF. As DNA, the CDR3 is TGTGCCAGCAGCTCCCTCCCGGGGACAGGGAGATCCTACGAGCAGTACTTC. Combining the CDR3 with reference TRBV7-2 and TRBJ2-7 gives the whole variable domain GAGVSQSPSNKVTEKGKDVELRCDPISGHTALYWYRQSLGQGLEFLIYFQGNSAPDKSGLPSDRFSAERTGGSVSTLTIQRTQQEDSAVYLCASSSLPGTGRSYEQYFGPGTRLTVT.

Here the CDR3 reads CASSNGGGEVEAFF. CDR3 DNA sequence: TGCGCCAGCAGCAATGGGGGGGGCGAGGTTGAAGCTTTCTTT. The chain links TRBV5-1 to TRBJ1-1; maybe TRBD1 (6 bases). CDR1 and CDR2 (germline): SGHRS, YFSETQ. V gave up 4 bases and J gave up 7 bases, with 17 bases separating them. This CDR3 spans 14 amino acids.

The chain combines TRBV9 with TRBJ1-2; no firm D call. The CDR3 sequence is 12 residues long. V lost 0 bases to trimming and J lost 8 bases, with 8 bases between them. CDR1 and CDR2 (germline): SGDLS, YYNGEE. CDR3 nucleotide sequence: TGTGCCAGCAGCGTAGAAGGCGGGGGCTACACCTTC. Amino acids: CASSVEGGGYTF.

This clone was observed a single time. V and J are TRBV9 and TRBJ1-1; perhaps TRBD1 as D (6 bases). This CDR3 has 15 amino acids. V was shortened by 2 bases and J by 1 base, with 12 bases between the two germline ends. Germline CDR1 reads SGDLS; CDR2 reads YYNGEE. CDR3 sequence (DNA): TGTGCCAGCAGCGTCTCCAAGGACAGGAACACTGAAGCTTTCTTT. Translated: CASSVSKDRNTEAFF.

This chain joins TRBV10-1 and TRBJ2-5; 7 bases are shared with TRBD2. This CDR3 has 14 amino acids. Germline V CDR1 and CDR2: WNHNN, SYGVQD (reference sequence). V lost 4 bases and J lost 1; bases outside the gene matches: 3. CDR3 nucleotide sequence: TGCGCCAGCAGTGCTCGCGGGGGCCAAGAGACCCAGTACTTC. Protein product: CASSARGGQETQYF.

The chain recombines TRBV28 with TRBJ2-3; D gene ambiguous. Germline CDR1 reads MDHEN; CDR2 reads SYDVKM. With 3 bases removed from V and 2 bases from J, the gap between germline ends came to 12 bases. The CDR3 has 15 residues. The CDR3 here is CASSFVRGHTDTQYF. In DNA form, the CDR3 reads TGTGCCAGCAGTTTCGTTAGAGGCCACACAGATACGCAGTATTTT.

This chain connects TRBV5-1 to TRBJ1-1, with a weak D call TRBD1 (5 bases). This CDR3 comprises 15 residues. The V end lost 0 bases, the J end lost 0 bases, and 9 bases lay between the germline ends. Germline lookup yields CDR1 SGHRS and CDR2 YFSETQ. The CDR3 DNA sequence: TGCGCCAGCAGCTTGGTGGGGACTCTGAACACTGAAGCTTTCTTT. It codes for CASSLVGTLNTEAFF.

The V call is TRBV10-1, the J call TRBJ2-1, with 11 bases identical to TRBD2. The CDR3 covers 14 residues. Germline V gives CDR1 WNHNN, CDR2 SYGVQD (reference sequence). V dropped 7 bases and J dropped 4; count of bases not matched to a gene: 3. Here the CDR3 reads CASMASGGYNEQFF. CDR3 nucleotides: TGCGCCAGCATGGCTAGCGGGGGGTACAATGAGCAGTTCTTC.

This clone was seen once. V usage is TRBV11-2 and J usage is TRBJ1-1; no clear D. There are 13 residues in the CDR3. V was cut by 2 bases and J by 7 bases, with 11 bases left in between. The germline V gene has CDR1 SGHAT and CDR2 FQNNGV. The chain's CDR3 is CASSLSLPGEAFF. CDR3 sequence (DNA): TGTGCCAGCAGCTTATCTCTCCCGGGTGAAGCTTTCTTT.

CDR3 protein: CASSRDTYNEQFF. As DNA, the CDR3 is TGTGCCAGCTCACGGGACACCTACAATGAGCAGTTCTTC. J is TRBJ2-1 and V is TRBV18, with a possible D match to TRBD1 (6 bases). This CDR3 spans 13 amino acids. Trimming shortened V by 4 bases and J by 2 bases, and 6 bases separated the two germline ends. Looked up from germline, CDR1 is KGHSH and CDR2 is LQKENI.

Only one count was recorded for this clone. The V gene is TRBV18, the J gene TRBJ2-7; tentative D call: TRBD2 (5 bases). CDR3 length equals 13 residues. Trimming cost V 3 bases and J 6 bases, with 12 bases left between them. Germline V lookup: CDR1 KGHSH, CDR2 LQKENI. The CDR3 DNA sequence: TGTGCCAGCTCACCCCCGATGGAGGCCGAGCAGTACTTC. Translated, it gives CASSPPMEAEQYF. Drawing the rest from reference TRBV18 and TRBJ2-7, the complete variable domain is NAGVMQNPRHLVRRRGQEARLRCSPMKGHSHVYWYRQLPEEGLKFMVYLQKENIIDESGMPKERFSAEFPKEGPSILRIQQVVRGDSAAYFCASSPPMEAEQYFGPGTRLTVT.

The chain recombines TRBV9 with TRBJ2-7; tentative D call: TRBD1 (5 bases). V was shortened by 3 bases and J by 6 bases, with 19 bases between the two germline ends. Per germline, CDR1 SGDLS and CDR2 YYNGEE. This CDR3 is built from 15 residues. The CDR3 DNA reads TGTGCCAGCAGCGCTGCCCGGACAACCAGTCTCGAGCAGTACTTC. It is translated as CASSAARTTSLEQYF.